A single sample gave rise to the 18 T cell receptor beta chains below, sequenced in a study of T-cell reconstitution after alpha-beta-depleted transplantation in children. During its preparation, the TCRbeta library received unique molecular identifiers. TCRdb reanalysed the PCR reads using MiXCR and keeps one entry per CDR3 protein. The profile shows roughly 240,000 distinct CDR3 sequences, just under 8.5% of them singletons. Source: PBMCs, mostly from graft donor cells, taken 180 days after TCRalphabeta/CD19-depleted stem cell transplant. The receptors stem from a male patient younger than 18 who had a stem cell transplant for acute lymphoblastic leukemia, so the T cells may come from the graft donor.

The rearrangement uses TRBV9 and TRBJ1-5; 7 bases fit TRBD1. The CDR3 is 15 amino acids. V shed 2 bases, J shed 7 bases, and the junction held 9 bases outside the gene matches. The germline CDR1 and CDR2 sequences are SGDLS and YYNGEE. The CDR3 here is CASSVQDRAGQPQHF. The CDR3 coding sequence is TGTGCCAGCAGCGTCCAAGACAGGGCAGGACAGCCCCAGCATTTT. The entire variable domain, with the rest obtained from reference TRBV9 and TRBJ1-5, is as follows: DSGVTQTPKHLITATGQRVTLRCSPRSGDLSVYWYQQSLDQGLQFLIQYYNGEERAKGNILERFSAQQFPDLHSELNLSSLELGDSALYFCASSVQDRAGQPQHFGDGTRLSIL.

At least ten counts were recorded for this clonotype. The rearrangement uses TRBV24-1 and TRBJ2-5; 12 positions match TRBD2. V gave up 7 bases and J gave up 5 bases; unmatched junction bases: 10. Per the germline V gene, CDR1 is KGHDR and CDR2 is SFDVKD. The CDR3 extends over 16 amino acids. As DNA, the CDR3 is TGTGCCACCAGCAGTAAATGGACTAGCGGGAAGGAGACCCAGTACTTC. Translating gives CATSSKWTSGKETQYF.

This clonotype was counted only a few times. The V and J genes are TRBV5-4 and TRBJ2-2; 10 bases are shared with TRBD2. With V trimmed by 0 bases and J by 4 bases, 3 bases remained unmatched. The germline V gene has CDR1 SGHNT and CDR2 YYREEE (reference sequence). This CDR3 comprises 16 residues. The CDR3 reads CASSLGLAGVTGELFF. The CDR3 DNA is TGTGCCAGCAGCTTGGGTCTAGCGGGAGTCACCGGGGAGCTGTTTTTT.

This clonotype was counted only a few times. The V gene is TRBV18, the J gene TRBJ1-6; D is perhaps TRBD1 (6 bases). The CDR3 is 15 residues long. Germline V gene lookup returns CDR1 KGHSH and CDR2 LQKENI. V lost 1 base and J 7 bases, leaving 11 bases between the germline ends. The CDR3 coding sequence is TGTGCCAGCTCACCACAACAGGGCCTCAATTCACCCCTCCACTTT. This translates into CASSPQQGLNSPLHF.

This clonotype was observed at least ten times. This rearrangement joins TRBV11-1 to TRBJ2-1; D gene uncertain. Trimming removed 0 bases at V and 10 bases at J, with 10 bases between. The CDR3 extends over 13 amino acids. Germline assignment: CDR1 SGHAT and CDR2 FQDESV (reference sequence). In DNA, the CDR3 is TGTGCCAGCAGCTTAGCGCGAGGAGCGGAGCAGTTCTTC. It is translated as CASSLARGAEQFF.

This clonotype was recorded many times. The rearrangement links TRBV20-1 to TRBJ2-7; TRBD2 aligns across 8 bases. Trimming removed 6 bases from V and 5 bases from J; junction bases left unmatched: 3. This CDR3 is built from 11 residues. Germline CDR1 DFQATT, CDR2 SNEGSKA (reference sequence). In DNA form, the CDR3 reads TGCAGTGCCAATAGCGGGAACGAGCAGTACTTC. Protein sequence: CSANSGNEQYF.

Concerning this clonotype: This sequence may be a read error, since a much larger clone differs from it by one base. The CDR3 loop reads CSPRDPATGELFF. The CDR3 coding sequence is TGCAGTCCTAGGGACCCGGCGACCGGGGAGCTGTTTTTT. J is TRBJ2-2 and V is TRBV20-1; D may be TRBD1 or TRBD2 (5 bases each). This CDR3 has 13 residues. Per the germline V gene, CDR1 is DFQATT and CDR2 is SNEGSKA (reference sequence).

This clonotype was seen many times. CDR3: CPLGGASGANVLTF. The CDR3 DNA follows: TGTCCCCTGGGGGGGGCATCTGGGGCCAACGTCCTGACTTTC. The chain employs TRBV7-3 and TRBJ2-6; D possibly corresponds to TRBD2 (7 bases). Germline assignment: CDR1 SGHTA and CDR2 FQGTGA. CDR3 length equals 14 residues.

This clonotype has a count of ten or more. V and J are TRBV7-9 and TRBJ2-7; 13 nucleotides agree with TRBD2. Germline V gives CDR1 SEHNR, CDR2 FQNEAQ (reference sequence). The V segment lost 4 bases and the J segment 1 base; nucleotides outside the gene matches: 7. The CDR3 covers 17 residues. CDR3 region: CASSSDPTSGRSYEQYF. Here the CDR3 DNA reads TGTGCCAGCAGCTCAGACCCGACTAGCGGGAGGTCCTACGAGCAGTACTTC.

This clonotype came up many times. V and J are TRBV7-9 and TRBJ2-7; 7 nucleotides match TRBD1. CDR3 length: 15 amino acids. CDR1 is SEHNR and CDR2 is FQNEAQ in the germline V gene (reference sequence). The V segment lost 5 bases and the J segment 2 bases; nucleotides outside the gene matches: 9. CDR3 amino acids: CASSTSGTATYEQYF. The CDR3 DNA sequence: TGTGCCAGCAGCACCTCCGGGACAGCAACCTACGAGCAGTACTTC. The full variable domain, in which reference TRBV7-9 and TRBJ2-7 provide the parts outside the CDR3, is DTGVSQNPRHKITKRGQNVTFRCDPISEHNRLYWYRQTLGQGPEFLTYFQNEAQLEKSRLLSDRFSAERPKGSFSTLEIQRTEQGDSAMYLCASSTSGTATYEQYFGPGTRLTVT.

At least ten counts were recorded for this clonotype. The chain combines TRBV20-1 with TRBJ2-3; no clear D. V lost 5 bases and J lost 6, with 15 bases in between. Germline V CDR1 and CDR2: DFQATT, SNEGSKA (reference sequence). The CDR3 length is 13 residues. CDR3 DNA: TGCAGTGCTCAAAAGGGTGGGGTTGATACGCAGTATTTT. It specifies CSAQKGGVDTQYF.

Concerning this clonotype: Being one base from a much bigger clone, this may be a read error. Lacking the conserved final phenylalanine or tryptophan, this CDR3 likely reflects a read error. The chain links TRBV7-6 to TRBJ2-4; 8 bases match TRBD1. Germline V CDR1 and CDR2: SGHVS, FNYEAQ. The trim removed 5 bases at V and 7 bases at J, leaving 4 bases unmatched. The CDR3 is 13 residues long. The CDR3: CASSPRTGNIQYS. DNA for the CDR3: TGTGCCAGCAGCCCCCGGACAGGGAACATTCAGTACTCC.

This clonotype appeared many times. V gene TRBV10-3 combines with J gene TRBJ2-3; D might be TRBD1 (6 bases). This CDR3 is 14 amino acids long. Germline V lookup: CDR1 ENHRY, CDR2 SYGVKD. V was clipped by 10 bases and J by 0 bases, with 14 bases between them. The CDR3 nucleotides are TGTGCCAGCAGGACAGCCGCTAGCACAGATACGCAGTATTTT. Its protein product is CASRTAASTDTQYF.

This clonotype was seen many times. The J gene is TRBJ1-3, the V gene TRBV18, with a tentative D call TRBD1 (6 bases). Germline-derived CDR1 and CDR2 are KGHSH and LQKENI. The ends were cut back, 0 bases at V and 2 bases at J, with 17 bases in the middle. This CDR3 has 18 residues. The CDR3 bases are TGTGCCAGCTCACCACCGGGGGCCCCCAGGGACACTGGAAACACCATATATTTT. It specifies CASSPPGAPRDTGNTIYF. Full variable domain (outside the CDR3, taken from reference TRBV18 and TRBJ1-3): NAGVMQNPRHLVRRRGQEARLRCSPMKGHSHVYWYRQLPEEGLKFMVYLQKENIIDESGMPKERFSAEFPKEGPSILRIQQVVRGDSAAYFCASSPPGAPRDTGNTIYFGEGSWLTVV.

This clonotype was counted at least ten times. The chain has TRBV20-1 and TRBJ2-3; tentatively, D is TRBD1 or TRBD2 (8 bases each). The germline V gene has CDR1 DFQATT and CDR2 SNEGSKA (reference sequence). Trimming cost V 1 base and J 3 bases, with 23 bases left between them. The length of the CDR3 is 18 residues. The CDR3 protein is CSARGGQGSGGPTDTQYF. DNA for the CDR3: TGCAGTGCTAGAGGAGGACAGGGCTCGGGAGGGCCTACAGATACGCAGTATTTT.

The table lists this clonotype with many counts. J is TRBJ1-1 and V is TRBV10-3, with D perhaps TRBD1 (5 bases). In germline, CDR1 is ENHRY, CDR2 SYGVKD. CDR3 length equals 16 residues. Trimming left V 4 bases short and J 1 base short, with 16 bases between. Here the CDR3 DNA reads TGTGCCATCAGTGGTGACGGGGCCTCGCGGAACACTGAAGCTTTCTTT. As protein: CAISGDGASRNTEAFF.

This clonotype was counted at least ten times. The CDR3 loop is CASSSLAGLNTEAFF. The CDR3 nucleotides are TGTGCCAGCAGCTCCCTAGCGGGTTTGAACACTGAAGCTTTCTTT. The rearrangement joins TRBV7-8 to TRBJ1-1; D is uncertain. Germline CDR1 reads SGHVS; CDR2 reads FQNEAQ. V gave up 4 bases and J gave up 0 bases, with 12 bases separating them. This CDR3 is 15 amino acids long.

This clonotype showed up many times. The V call is TRBV28, the J call TRBJ1-2, with D possibly being TRBD1 (6 bases). The V gene's germline CDR1 is MDHEN and CDR2 SYDVKM. The CDR3 is 11 amino acids. The V and J ends lost 3 bases and 12 bases respectively, with 11 bases between them. CDR3 sequence: CASSLKGGHTF. As DNA, the CDR3 is TGTGCCAGCAGTTTGAAGGGGGGCCACACCTTC.